Sequencing of this T cell receptor (beta chain) was carried out in a study of cytomegalovirus exposure and HLA in healthy donors. Use of 60 Vbeta and 13 Jbeta primers characterized the PCR. Some clones are missing from TCRdb's copy, which holds only in-frame ones; the method was immunoSEQ multiplex PCR. The repertoire has roughly 100,000 clones, around 80% of them found once; the top ten carry about 7.5%. This clonotype was obtained from a man in his forties in good health and CMV-seropositive. Sequenced: PBMCs.

DNA for the CDR3: TGTGCCACTTCAGCGGGGGGGTACGACAATGAGCAGTTCTTC. It is translated as CATSAGGYDNEQFF. The rearrangement links TRBV10-3 to TRBJ2-1; 10 bases align to TRBD2. V lost 10 bases and J lost 5; bases outside the gene matches: 8. The CDR3 has 14 amino acids. Per the germline V gene, CDR1 is ENHRY and CDR2 is SYGVKD.